Below, 4 T cell receptor beta chains from the same sample are listed, as sequenced in a study of blood T cell repertoires in COVID-19. Data came from immunoSEQ multiplex PCR; TCRdb stores just in-frame clones and leaves some out. The sample consists of hundreds of thousands of clones, about 91% of them appearing once. Sequencing used peripheral blood. These receptors were obtained from a woman aged 55-69 years with acute or convalescent COVID-19.

This chain links TRBV12-3 or TRBV12-4 with TRBJ2-3; a possible D gene is TRBD1 (5 bases). Trimming took off 1 base at V and 4 bases at J, with 6 bases between the two ends. This CDR3 is 13 amino acids long. The CDR3 nucleotides read TGTGCCAGCAGTTTAGAGGGGCCAGATACGCAGTATTTT. Protein: CASSLEGPDTQYF.

This clone was observed a handful of times. This chain uses TRBV7-9 with TRBJ1-5; 7 nucleotides line up with TRBD1. This CDR3 comprises 15 residues. CDR1 is SEHNR and CDR2 is FQNEAQ in the germline V gene (reference sequence). Losses at the gene ends were 5 bases for V and 2 bases for J; bases not matched to a gene: 6. The CDR3, as DNA: TGTGCCAGCAGCGCGTCCCAGGGGGGCAATCAGCCCCAGCATTTT. Its translation is CASSASQGGNQPQHF. Filled out from reference TRBV7-9 and TRBJ1-5, the complete variable domain reads DTGVSQNPRHKITKRGQNVTFRCDPISEHNRLYWYRQTLGQGPEFLTYFQNEAQLEKSRLLSDRFSAERPKGSFSTLEIQRTEQGDSAMYLCASSASQGGNQPQHFGDGTRLSIL.

This clone was detected a few times. This rearrangement joins TRBV7-9 to TRBJ1-1; D not resolved. CDR1 SEHNR and CDR2 FQNEAQ come from the germline V gene (reference sequence). The CDR3 totals 14 residues. The V gene lost 9 bases and the J gene lost 1 base, with 15 bases spanning the gap. The CDR3 loop is CASFVGGSNTEAFF. The CDR3 region has the DNA TGTGCCAGTTTTGTGGGAGGGTCGAACACTGAAGCTTTCTTT.

The chain joins TRBV5-6 to TRBJ2-7, with 8 nucleotides matching TRBD2. Trimming removed 1 base from V and 5 bases from J; junction bases left unmatched: 5. The CDR3 has 14 residues. In germline, CDR1 is SGHDT, CDR2 YYEEEE. The CDR3 DNA is TGTGCCAGCAGCTTGAAGCGGGAGAGGAACGAGCAGTACTTC. This sequence encodes CASSLKRERNEQYF.